Listed here are 6 T cell receptor beta chains from one sample, sequenced in a study of beta chain features in type 1 diabetes. Every bit of the isolated RNA underwent reverse transcription, so sequencing read expressed TCRB transcripts. Profiled with immunoSEQ multiplex PCR; TCRdb holds only in-frame clones, not every one. The data show roughly 170,000 clones, 10% to 15% seen once. Sequenced sample: central memory CD4+ T cells from blood. The receptors here all came from a young woman in good health.

This chain joins TRBV6-5 and TRBJ2-1, with 9 nucleotides matching TRBD2. Germline V gene sequence: CDR1 MNHEY, CDR2 SVGAGI. The CDR3 runs 16 residues. Trimming cost V 0 bases and J 9 bases; bases outside gene matches: 9. CDR3 residues: CASSYSSVAGVVEQFF. DNA for the CDR3: TGTGCCAGCAGTTACTCGTCAGTAGCGGGAGTCGTTGAGCAGTTCTTC.

This clone appeared a few times. V gene TRBV10-3 combines with J gene TRBJ1-1; the match to TRBD1 covers 7 bases. This CDR3 is 12 amino acids long. Germline loops: CDR1 ENHRY, CDR2 SYGVKD. With 11 bases clipped from V and 1 base from J, the junction kept 4 bases outside the gene matches. CDR3 sequence: CAAGTANTEAFF. Here the CDR3 DNA reads TGTGCCGCCGGGACAGCGAACACTGAAGCTTTCTTT.

V usage is TRBV6-5 and J usage is TRBJ2-1, with D maybe TRBD1 (6 bases). The CDR3 runs 14 residues. The germline gives CDR1 MNHEY, CDR2 SVGAGI. Trimming removed 6 bases from V and 4 bases from J, with 13 bases in between. The CDR3 region is CASRPGERYNEQFF. CDR3 DNA: TGTGCCAGCAGGCCAGGGGAGCGGTACAATGAGCAGTTCTTC.

This clone has a count of ten or more. V usage is TRBV7-9 and J usage is TRBJ2-1; 16 bases align to TRBD2. Germline V gene data show CDR1 as SEHNR and CDR2 as FQNEAQ (reference sequence). J gave up 15 bases and V 0 bases, and 5 bases lay outside the gene matches. The CDR3 consists of 15 residues. CDR3: CASSLAGLAGGRLFF. CDR3 nucleotide sequence: TGTGCCAGCAGCTTAGCGGGACTAGCGGGAGGGAGGCTGTTCTTC. Drawing the rest from reference TRBV7-9 and TRBJ2-1, the complete variable domain is DTGVSQNPRHKITKRGQNVTFRCDPISEHNRLYWYRQTLGQGPEFLTYFQNEAQLEKSRLLSDRFSAERPKGSFSTLEIQRTEQGDSAMYLCASSLAGLAGGRLFFGPGTRLTVL.

This clone has only a few counts. This rearrangement joins TRBV30 to TRBJ1-5; a weak D match, TRBD1 (6 bases). This CDR3 has 12 residues. Germline loops: CDR1 GTSNPN, CDR2 SVGIG (reference sequence). Trimming cost V 8 bases and J 6 bases, with 14 bases left between them. The CDR3 sequence is CALGGRGQPQHF. DNA of the CDR3: TGTGCCCTCGGGGGGCGAGGTCAGCCCCAGCATTTT.

This clone appeared a few times. In nucleotides, the CDR3 is TGTGCCAGCAGCTTGACTAGCGGGAGCTCCTACAATGAGCAGTTCTTC. Protein sequence: CASSLTSGSSYNEQFF. The rearrangement joins TRBV11-2 to TRBJ2-1; 12 bases are a match to TRBD2. Trimming at V came to 3 bases and at J to 0 bases, leaving 0 bases not matched to a gene. CDR1 is SGHAT, CDR2 FQNNGV, per germline. The length of the CDR3 is 16 residues. Full variable domain (outside the CDR3, taken from reference TRBV11-2 and TRBJ2-1): EAGVAQSPRYKIIEKRQSVAFWCNPISGHATLYWYQQILGQGPKLLIQFQNNGVVDDSQLPKDRFSAERLKGVDSTLKIQPAKLEDSAVYLCASSLTSGSSYNEQFFGPGTRLTVL.